This note documents a single TCR beta chain sequence. Source study methods: Reference gene primer amplification yielded estimated nucleated cell counts. Generated by immunoSEQ multiplex PCR, the TCRdb table keeps only in-frame clones and is missing some. Clone size and V and J calls were adopted from that table, with D and trimming inferred from the DNA. Among 270,000 or so clones listed, about 88% were seen once. Enrolment of Seattle patients took place during active infection, and they were followed longitudinally. The entry originates in a study of blood T cell repertoires in COVID-19. The wider study: Sample material is recorded as cDNA or gDNA derived from T cells, B-cell-depleted T cells, or PBMCs.

This CDR3 has 14 amino acids. V lost 4 bases and J lost 5; bases outside the gene matches: 4. Germline assignment: CDR1 MDHEN and CDR2 SYDVKM. The TCR comes from a human donor with COVID-19, enrolled during active disease. The donor label of this sample is uncertain. Sequences were obtained from peripheral blood. The gene calls are TRBV28 and TRBJ2-5; 10 bases align to TRBD1. The CDR3 sequence: CASSWDRGRETQYF. CDR3 in DNA: TGTGCCAGCAGTTGGGACAGGGGTAGGGAGACCCAGTACTTC.